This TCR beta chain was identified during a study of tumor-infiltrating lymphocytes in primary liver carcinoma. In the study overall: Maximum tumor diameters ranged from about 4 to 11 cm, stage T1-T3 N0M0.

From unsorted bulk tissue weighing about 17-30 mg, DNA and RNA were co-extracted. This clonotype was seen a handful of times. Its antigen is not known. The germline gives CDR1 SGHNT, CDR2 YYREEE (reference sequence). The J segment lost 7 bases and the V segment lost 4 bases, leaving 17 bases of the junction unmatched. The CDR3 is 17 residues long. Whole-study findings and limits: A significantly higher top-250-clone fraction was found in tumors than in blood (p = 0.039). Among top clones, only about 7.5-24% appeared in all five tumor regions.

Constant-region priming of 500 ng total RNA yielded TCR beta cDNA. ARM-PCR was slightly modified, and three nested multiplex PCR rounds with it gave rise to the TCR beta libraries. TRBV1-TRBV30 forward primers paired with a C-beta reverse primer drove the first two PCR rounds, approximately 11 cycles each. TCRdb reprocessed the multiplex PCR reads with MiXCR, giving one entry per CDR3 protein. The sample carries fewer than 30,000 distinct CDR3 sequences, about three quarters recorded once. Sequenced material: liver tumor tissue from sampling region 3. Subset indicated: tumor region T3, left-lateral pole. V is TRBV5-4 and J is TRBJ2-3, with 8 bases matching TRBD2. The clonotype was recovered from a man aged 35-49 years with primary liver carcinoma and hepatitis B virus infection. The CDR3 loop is CASSRPGAGVSTNTQYF. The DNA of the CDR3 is TGTGCCAGCAGCCGCCCCGGAGCGGGAGTTAGCACTAATACGCAGTATTTT.